This TCR beta chain derives from a study of cytomegalovirus exposure and HLA in healthy donors. In the study overall: Early released data comprised 80 million to 100 million unique TCRs from HLA-typed donors. When fewer than 500 donors were genotyped, just over 80% of them were found to fall in the Caucasian-associated ancestry cluster.

The V gene end was trimmed by 4 bases and the J gene end by 4 bases; junction bases not matched to a gene: 11. This CDR3 has 16 residues. CDR1 is SEHNR, CDR2 FQNEAQ, per germline (reference sequence). Worth noting for this clone: Its antigen is unknown.

PCR was performed using 60 Vbeta and 13 Jbeta primers. The protocol was immunoSEQ multiplex PCR, while the TCRdb copy is restricted to in-frame clones and leaves out a portion. The table has about 170,000 clones, 75% to 90% seen once; the top ten hold 2% to 2.5%. Study results and limitations: Segments of the TCR beta V type were, in most cases, productive about 90% or about 30% of the time in an earlier analysis. Some V segments (TRBV6-2 and TRBV6-3 among them) were excluded as indistinguishable.

The chain has TRBV7-9 and TRBJ2-3; 7 bases match TRBD2. What was sequenced was PBMCs. The sequence was collected from a male donor in good health and CMV-seronegative. This CDR3 reads CASSSSRGGDSDTQYF. In DNA form, the CDR3 reads TGTGCCAGCAGCTCAAGCCGTGGGGGGGACTCAGATACGCAGTATTTT.